These 30 T cell receptor beta chains were all obtained from the same sample, sequenced in a study of T-cell memory formation after mild COVID-19. TCRdb recomputed calls from the 5' RACE reads with MiXCR, one row per CDR3 protein. The repertoire holds around 320,000 distinct CDR3 sequences, with approximately 27% as singletons. The sequencing sample was made of PBMCs or a T cell subset sorted from them (not recorded which). Every receptor here comes from an adult woman who had mild COVID-19 (a few samples of this study predate the infection). Cell type and time point are not known.

In this sample, this clonotype turned up a few times. The rearrangement links TRBV3-1 to TRBJ2-7; weak D call: TRBD2 (6 bases). Germline V gene data show CDR1 as LGHDT and CDR2 as YNNKEL (reference sequence). There are 12 residues in the CDR3. V was cut by 6 bases and J by 7 bases, with 13 bases left in between. Here the CDR3 reads CASSFGLSEQYF. CDR3 nucleotide sequence: TGTGCCAGCAGTTTCGGACTATCTGAGCAGTACTTC.

There are a few counts of this clonotype. V is TRBV30 and J is TRBJ2-1; 13 bases fit TRBD2. This CDR3 is built from 15 residues. V shed 4 bases, J shed 7 bases, and the junction held 7 bases outside the gene matches. The germline gives CDR1 GTSNPN, CDR2 SVGIG (reference sequence). The CDR3 is CAWTSGLAGDNEQFF. The CDR3 DNA reads TGTGCCTGGACCTCAGGACTAGCGGGAGATAATGAGCAGTTCTTC. Combining the CDR3 with reference TRBV30 and TRBJ2-1 gives the whole variable domain SQTIHQWPATLVQPVGSPLSLECTVEGTSNPNLYWYRQAAGRGLQLLFYSVGIGQISSEVPQNLSASRPQDRQFILSSKKLLLSDSGFYLCAWTSGLAGDNEQFFGPGTRLTVL.

This sequence joins TRBV12-3 or TRBV12-4 and TRBJ2-1; 7 nucleotides line up with TRBD2. Trimming took 6 bases from V and 9 from J; bases not matched to a gene: 11. This CDR3 is 14 amino acids long. The CDR3 here is CASSRRLAASEQFF. CDR3 DNA: TGTGCCAGCAGCCGAAGACTAGCTGCCAGTGAGCAGTTCTTC.

This clonotype has just a few counts. V and J are TRBV4-1 and TRBJ2-6; D uncertain. V lost 2 bases and J lost 0, with 8 bases in between. CDR3 length: 16 residues. Germline-derived CDR1 and CDR2 are MGHRA and YSYEKL. For the CDR3, the DNA is TGCGCCAGCAGCCAACCCTCGAGCTCTGGGGCCAACGTCCTGACTTTC. Its translation is CASSQPSSSGANVLTF.

The chain combines TRBV5-1 with TRBJ1-3; D call uncertain. CDR1 SGHRS and CDR2 YFSETQ come from the germline V gene. The CDR3 runs to 13 residues. V was cut by 0 bases and J by 4 bases, with 5 bases left in between. The DNA of the CDR3 is TGCGCCAGCAGCTTGGAATACGGAAACACCATATATTTT. It yields the protein CASSLEYGNTIYF. The complete variable domain, with remaining parts taken from reference TRBV5-1 and TRBJ1-3, reads KAGVTQTPRYLIKTRGQQVTLSCSPISGHRSVSWYQQTPGQGLQFLFEYFSETQRNKGNFPGRFSGRQFSNSRSEMNVSTLELGDSALYLCASSLEYGNTIYFGEGSWLTVV.

The genes are TRBV7-2 and TRBJ2-2; D is ambiguous. The V end lost 5 bases, the J end lost 1 base, and 14 bases lay between the germline ends. The CDR3 contains 16 residues. Looked up from germline, CDR1 is SGHTA and CDR2 is FQGNSA. CDR3 nucleotide sequence: TGTGCCAGCAGCCAGGAGTACGTGGGGAACACCGGGGAGCTGTTTTTT. It encodes CASSQEYVGNTGELFF.

This chain uses TRBV20-1 with TRBJ2-7; 10 bases line up with TRBD1. The CDR3 spans 17 residues. Germline V CDR1 and CDR2: DFQATT, SNEGSKA (reference sequence). V shed 1 base and J 0 bases; nucleotides not matched to a gene: 9. The CDR3 spells CSARGIPGQGSSYEQYF. In DNA form, the CDR3 reads TGCAGTGCTAGAGGCATACCGGGACAGGGGTCCTCCTACGAGCAGTACTTC.

The chain joins TRBV20-1 to TRBJ2-5; TRBD2 matches 8 bases. Per the germline V gene, CDR1 is DFQATT and CDR2 is SNEGSKA (reference sequence). Trimming cost V 0 bases and J 4 bases; bases outside gene matches: 4. The CDR3 runs 14 residues. The CDR3 bases are TGCAGTGCTAGAGAGGCGGGGGGAGGAGAGACCCAGTACTTC. Its protein product is CSAREAGGGETQYF.

V gene TRBV5-6 combines with J gene TRBJ1-5, with a tentative D call TRBD1 (5 bases). The V end was cut by 0 bases, the J end by 0 bases, with 13 bases between. The length of the CDR3 is 17 residues. Germline assignment: CDR1 SGHDT and CDR2 YYEEEE. CDR3 protein: CASSLGGGLNSNQPQHF. The CDR3 DNA follows: TGTGCCAGCAGCTTGGGGGGCGGACTGAATAGCAATCAGCCCCAGCATTTT.

Only a few counts were recorded for this clonotype. J is TRBJ2-2 and V is TRBV6-4; 10 nucleotides line up with TRBD2. From germline, CDR1 is MRHNA and CDR2 SNTAGT. The V and J ends lost 4 bases and 0 bases, in that order; junction bases with no gene match: 5. This CDR3 spans 17 amino acids. The CDR3 region has the DNA TGTGCCAGCAGTGTTCTAGCGGGGGAAGCGAACACCGGGGAGCTGTTTTTT. Protein product: CASSVLAGEANTGELFF.

The genes are TRBV19 and TRBJ2-1; TRBD2 is a possible D gene (5 bases). The CDR3 spans 14 residues. V was trimmed by 3 bases and J by 8 bases, leaving 14 bases between them. Germline V lookup: CDR1 LNHDA, CDR2 SQIVND (reference sequence). The CDR3 region is CASSMPLVTDEQFF. CDR3 DNA sequence: TGTGCCAGTAGTATGCCACTAGTGACCGATGAGCAGTTCTTC.

The J gene is TRBJ1-1, the V gene TRBV6-5; no definite D call. There are 15 residues in the CDR3. Germline CDR1 and CDR2: MNHEY and SVGAGI. Trimming removed 6 bases at V and 4 bases at J, with 18 bases between. CDR3 residues: CASSYDIKGGTEAFF. In nucleotides, the CDR3 is TGTGCCAGCAGCTACGACATCAAGGGAGGCACTGAAGCTTTCTTT.

The chain combines TRBV10-3 with TRBJ2-7; 11 bases agree with TRBD2. V was pared by 2 bases and J by 3 bases, with 3 bases of the junction left unmatched. CDR1 is ENHRY, CDR2 SYGVKD, per germline. The length of the CDR3 is 15 residues. CDR3 amino acids: CAISETSGGGYEQYF. DNA of the CDR3: TGTGCCATCAGTGAGACTAGCGGGGGCGGCTACGAGCAGTACTTC.

This clonotype has only a few counts. V is TRBV12-3 or TRBV12-4 and J is TRBJ2-7, with D unclear. The V end lost 4 bases, the J end lost 0 bases, and 10 bases lay between the germline ends. There are 14 residues in the CDR3. CDR3 nucleotide sequence: TGTGCCAGCAGTTCCAAGACATTCTCCTACGAGCAGTACTTC. Protein: CASSSKTFSYEQYF.

The gene calls are TRBV7-8 and TRBJ2-7; 7 bases are a match to TRBD1. Losses at the gene ends were 5 bases for V and 8 bases for J; bases not matched to a gene: 9. This CDR3 is 13 amino acids long. Germline V gene sequence: CDR1 SGHVS, CDR2 FQNEAQ. The CDR3 nucleotides read TGTGCCAGCAGCCCCGGGGACAGAGCTCAGCAGTACTTC. Translation gives CASSPGDRAQQYF.

This sequence joins TRBV14 and TRBJ2-5, with D perhaps matching TRBD2 (5 bases). V lost 3 bases, J lost 5 bases, and 16 bases lay in between. This CDR3 has 15 amino acids. The germline CDR1 and CDR2 sequences are SGHDN and FVKESK. In DNA, the CDR3 is TGTGCCAGCAGCCAGGCTCGGTTTGGGAGCGAGACCCAGTACTTC. It translates to CASSQARFGSETQYF.

This chain joins TRBV24-1 and TRBJ2-1; D unresolved. The V gene lost 4 bases and the J gene lost 11 bases, with 8 bases spanning the gap. Germline CDR1 and CDR2: KGHDR and SFDVKD. The CDR3 consists of 11 residues. This CDR3 is CATSELEQQFF. CDR3 nucleotide sequence: TGTGCCACCAGTGAACTGGAGCAGCAGTTCTTC.

The chain has TRBV5-1 and TRBJ2-7; TRBD1 might be the D (5 bases). Germline V gene lookup returns CDR1 SGHRS and CDR2 YFSETQ. This CDR3 spans 15 amino acids. V was clipped by 4 bases and J by 4 bases, with 18 bases between them. In DNA, the CDR3 is TGCGCCAGCAGCATCACATGGGGCCCTTCATACGAGCAGTACTTC. The encoded protein is CASSITWGPSYEQYF.

This chain links TRBV7-8 with TRBJ2-3; TRBD2 agrees at 8 bases. Germline CDR1 SGHVS, CDR2 FQNEAQ. Losses at the gene ends were 5 bases for V and 3 bases for J; bases not matched to a gene: 7. The CDR3 has 15 amino acids. CDR3 amino acids: CASSPPGLETDTQYF. In DNA form, the CDR3 reads TGTGCCAGCAGCCCTCCGGGACTAGAGACAGATACGCAGTATTTT. Full variable domain (rest looked up from reference TRBV7-8 and TRBJ2-3): GAGVSQSPRYKVAKRGQDVALRCDPISGHVSLFWYQQALGQGPEFLTYFQNEAQLDKSGLPSDRFFAERPEGSVSTLKIQRTQQEDSAVYLCASSPPGLETDTQYFGPGTRLTVL.

A few counts support this clonotype. The V gene is TRBV30, the J gene TRBJ1-1, with no clear D. This CDR3 is built from 12 residues. V lost 5 bases and J 1 base, leaving 8 bases between the germline ends. Germline lookup yields CDR1 GTSNPN and CDR2 SVGIG (reference sequence). This CDR3 reads CAWFRENTEAFF. DNA for the CDR3: TGTGCCTGGTTTAGGGAGAACACTGAAGCTTTCTTT.

The rearrangement links TRBV7-2 to TRBJ2-1, with 14 bases aligning to TRBD2. V was pared by 4 bases and J by 5 bases, with 10 bases of the junction left unmatched. This CDR3 spans 18 amino acids. Germline lookup yields CDR1 SGHTA and CDR2 FQGNSA. The CDR3 nucleotides read TGTGCCAGCAGCTCCCGGGGACTAGCGGGAGTAAGCGACAATGAGCAGTTCTTC. Translating it yields CASSSRGLAGVSDNEQFF.

The chain employs TRBV29-1 and TRBJ1-2; D unresolved. Germline-derived CDR1 and CDR2 are SQVTM and ANQGSEA. V lost 8 bases and J 8 bases, leaving 21 bases between the germline ends. CDR3 length: 13 residues. The CDR3 DNA follows: TGCAGCAGCCGGGCCTCCTCCGATCTCGGCTACACCTTC. Residues: CSSRASSDLGYTF.

The chain employs TRBV7-9 and TRBJ2-7; D is ambiguous. CDR3 length: 12 residues. Germline CDR1 is SEHNR and CDR2 is FQNEAQ (reference sequence). V was cut by 5 bases and J by 5 bases, with 10 bases left in between. The CDR3 loop reads CASSPNPNEQYF. The CDR3 nucleotides are TGTGCCAGCAGCCCAAACCCCAACGAGCAGTACTTC.

The chain links TRBV3-1 to TRBJ1-4; 7 nucleotides align to TRBD1. Germline V gene data show CDR1 as LGHDT and CDR2 as YNNKEL (reference sequence). The J segment lost 8 bases and the V segment lost 4 bases, leaving 7 bases of the junction unmatched. CDR3 length: 14 residues. CDR3 sequence reads: CASSPGQSFEKLFF. CDR3 coding DNA: TGTGCCAGCAGCCCGGGACAGTCATTCGAAAAACTGTTTTTT.

This clonotype showed up just a few times. V gene TRBV6-5 combines with J gene TRBJ1-1; D is undetermined. Germline assignment: CDR1 MNHEY and CDR2 SVGAGI. This CDR3 has 14 residues. The germline V and J ends were trimmed by 2 bases and 2 bases, with 9 bases remaining between them. The chain's CDR3 is CASSYGVINTEAFF. The CDR3 bases are TGTGCCAGCAGTTACGGGGTTATAAACACTGAAGCTTTCTTT.

There are a few counts of this clonotype. The chain couples TRBV6-2 or TRBV6-3 to TRBJ2-5; a possible D gene is TRBD1 (6 bases). Germline CDR1 and CDR2: MNHEY and SVGEGT. V lost 0 bases and J 2 bases, leaving 10 bases between the germline ends. The CDR3 length is 15 residues. The CDR3 protein is CASSYSGTQQETQYF. The CDR3 DNA sequence: TGTGCCAGCAGTTACTCCGGGACACAACAAGAGACCCAGTACTTC.

This clonotype appeared a few times. The rearrangement links TRBV6-1 to TRBJ2-4; possibly TRBD2 for D (5 bases). This CDR3 contains 15 residues. Germline lookup yields CDR1 MNHNS and CDR2 SASEGT. Trimming stripped 4 bases from V and 6 bases from J, with 16 bases between. CDR3: CASSGDPLEGNIQYF. CDR3 coding DNA: TGTGCCAGCAGTGGTGACCCACTCGAGGGAAACATTCAGTACTTC.

The rearrangement joins TRBV12-3 or TRBV12-4 to TRBJ2-1; D is possibly TRBD1 or TRBD2 (6 bases each). CDR3 length equals 12 residues. V lost 6 bases and J 9 bases, leaving 12 bases between the germline ends. This CDR3 is CASRHGGGEQFF. As DNA, the CDR3 is TGTGCCAGCAGACACGGGGGCGGTGAGCAGTTCTTC.

The chain carries TRBV15 and TRBJ2-2; possible D gene TRBD1, 5 bases. Germline loops: CDR1 LNHNV, CDR2 YYDKDF (reference sequence). CDR3 length equals 14 residues. Deletions cut 1 base from V and 4 bases from J, with 7 bases between. CDR3 sequence (DNA): TGTGCCACCAGCAGAGCAGACAGCACCGGGGAGCTGTTTTTT. It translates to CATSRADSTGELFF.

The chain joins TRBV4-2 to TRBJ2-7, with 9 nucleotides matching TRBD1. CDR1 and CDR2 (germline): LGHNA, YNFKEQ. The CDR3 covers 16 residues. J lost 7 bases, V lost 0 bases, and 10 bases had no gene match. CDR3 coding DNA: TGTGCCAGCAGCCAAGAGGGTGGTACAGGGGGCAGGGAGCAGTACTTC. Translated, it gives CASSQEGGTGGREQYF.